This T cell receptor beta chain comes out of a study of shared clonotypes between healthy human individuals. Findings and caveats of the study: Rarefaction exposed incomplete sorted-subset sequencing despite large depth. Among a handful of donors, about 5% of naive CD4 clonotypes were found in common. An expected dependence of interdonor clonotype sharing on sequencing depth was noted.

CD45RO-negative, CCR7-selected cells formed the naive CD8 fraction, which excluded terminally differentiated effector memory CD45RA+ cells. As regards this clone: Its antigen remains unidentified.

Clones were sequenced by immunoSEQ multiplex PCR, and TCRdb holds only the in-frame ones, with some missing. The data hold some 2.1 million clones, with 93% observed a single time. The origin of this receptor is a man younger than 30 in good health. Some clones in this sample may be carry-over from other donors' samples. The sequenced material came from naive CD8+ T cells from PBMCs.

CDR3 nucleotides: TGTGCCAGCAGTTTAGGCGGAGGGGGGACCCCCCAGCATTTT. It encodes CASSLGGGGTPQHF. The rearrangement links TRBV28 to TRBJ1-5, with D perhaps matching TRBD1 (6 bases). V lost 2 bases, J lost 10 bases, and 15 bases lay in between. CDR3 length equals 14 residues. The V gene's germline CDR1 is MDHEN and CDR2 SYDVKM. Full variable domain (remainder filled in from reference TRBV28 and TRBJ1-5): DVKVTQSSRYLVKRTGEKVFLECVQDMDHENMFWYRQDPGLGLRLIYFSYDVKMKEKGDIPEGYSVSREKKERFSLILESASTNQTSMYLCASSLGGGGTPQHFGDGTRLSIL.